Below are 21 T cell receptor beta chains sequenced from a single sample in a study of cytomegalovirus exposure and HLA in healthy donors (dated by TCRdb to 2016 to 2017). Receptor amplification or capture employed the immunoSEQ multiplex PCR assay. For the multiplex PCR, a mixture combining 60 forward primers for TCR Vbeta segments and 13 reverse primers for TCR Jbeta segments was used. TCRdb holds this immuneACCESS table with in-frame rearrangements only. Some clones are missing; in checked studies, unresolved V genes explain under half, and the rest has no known cause. The sample has over 120,000 clones on record, more than 75% of them singletons. The leading ten clones occupy 2% to 3% of the sample. The sequencing input was PBMCs. The receptors shown here come from a man between 45 and 60 years old in good health and CMV-seronegative.

The rearrangement joins TRBV30 to TRBJ1-2, with D maybe TRBD1 (6 bases). V dropped 1 base and J dropped 6 bases, with 12 bases sitting between them. The germline CDR1 and CDR2 sequences are GTSNPN and SVGIG (reference sequence). The CDR3 has 13 residues. CDR3: CAWSGTGWDGYTF. Here the CDR3 DNA reads TGTGCCTGGAGTGGTACAGGGTGGGATGGCTACACCTTC.

The table lists this clone with many counts. The V gene is TRBV6-5, the J gene TRBJ1-1; no definite D call. The CDR3 covers 16 residues. Per germline, CDR1 MNHEY and CDR2 SVGAGI. Between the trimmed V and J ends, which lost 4 bases and 1 base, there was a span of 16 bases. The CDR3 reads CASSSDGFSGNTEAFF. CDR3 sequence (DNA): TGTGCCAGCAGTTCCGACGGGTTCTCGGGGAACACTGAAGCTTTCTTT.

This sequence joins TRBV6-1 and TRBJ2-6; 7 positions agree with TRBD1. The CDR3 extends over 19 amino acids. Losses at the gene ends were 2 bases for V and 0 bases for J; bases not matched to a gene: 10. Germline CDR1 reads MNHNS; CDR2 reads SASEGT. CDR3: CASSERQGDTSSGANVLTF. The CDR3 DNA reads as TGTGCCAGCAGTGAACGGCAGGGGGACACAAGCTCTGGGGCCAACGTCCTGACTTTC.

The genes are TRBV5-1 and TRBJ1-2, with TRBD1 as a possible D gene (5 bases). From germline, CDR1 is SGHRS and CDR2 YFSETQ. The CDR3 is 14 residues long. With 0 bases removed from V and 7 bases from J, the gap between germline ends came to 13 bases. The CDR3 protein is CASSLVWGDRGYTF. The CDR3 nucleotides read TGCGCCAGCAGCTTGGTGTGGGGGGATCGTGGCTACACCTTC.

The rearrangement joins TRBV4-2 to TRBJ1-2; a weak D match, TRBD1 (6 bases). Germline CDR1 LGHNA, CDR2 YNFKEQ. Trimming shortened V by 0 bases and J by 5 bases, and 10 bases separated the two germline ends. CDR3 length equals 14 residues. The CDR3 loop is CASSQEGGEYGYTF. CDR3 coding DNA: TGTGCCAGCAGCCAAGAAGGGGGGGAATATGGCTACACCTTC.

The V call is TRBV9, the J call TRBJ2-6, with TRBD2 matching 7 bases. Germline assignment: CDR1 SGDLS and CDR2 YYNGEE. This CDR3 is built from 22 residues. With V trimmed by 0 bases and J by 1 base, 19 bases remained unmatched. The CDR3 loop is CASSVDTWGRASGGSGANVLTF. The CDR3, as DNA: TGTGCCAGCAGCGTAGATACCTGGGGGAGGGCCTCGGGAGGATCTGGGGCCAACGTCCTGACTTTC.

This chain links TRBV10-2 with TRBJ2-1, with 8 bases matching TRBD1. Germline V lookup: CDR1 WSHSY, CDR2 SAAADI. V was pared by 7 bases and J by 2 bases, with 4 bases of the junction left unmatched. This CDR3 is built from 14 residues. The CDR3 coding sequence is TGCGCCAGCAAACGGACAGGGACCTACAATGAGCAGTTCTTC. This encodes CASKRTGTYNEQFF.

The J gene is TRBJ2-7, the V gene TRBV19; 10 bases are a match to TRBD1. V shed 5 bases, J shed 5 bases, and the junction held 9 bases outside the gene matches. CDR1 LNHDA and CDR2 SQIVND come from the germline V gene (reference sequence). The CDR3 runs 15 residues. The DNA of the CDR3 is TGTGCCAGTAGTGGCACCGGGACAGGGGAGGACGAGCAGTACTTC. This encodes CASSGTGTGEDEQYF.

Comments on this clone: The sample contains more than one DNA sequence encoding this CDR3. This chain links TRBV5-1 with TRBJ1-4, with D unresolved. The CDR3 spans 14 residues. Germline assignment: CDR1 SGHRS and CDR2 YFSETQ. Trimming shortened V by 0 bases and J by 8 bases, and 11 bases separated the two germline ends. CDR3 DNA: TGCGCCAGCAGCTTGGCCCCAGGAGGGGAAAAACTGTTTTTT. Protein sequence: CASSLAPGGEKLFF.

This clone occurred a few times. This chain links TRBV2 with TRBJ2-6, with D perhaps TRBD1 (6 bases). The CDR3 loop spans 17 amino acids. Germline values: CDR1 SNHLY, CDR2 FYNNEI. V was shortened by 6 bases and J by 0 bases, with 15 bases between the two germline ends. The CDR3 nucleotides read TGTGCCAGCAGGCCGGGACATGCCTCCTCTGGGGCCAACGTCCTGACTTTC. Translated, it gives CASRPGHASSGANVLTF. Complete variable domain (other parts from reference TRBV2 and TRBJ2-6): EPEVTQTPSHQVTQMGQEVILRCVPISNHLYFYWYRQILGQKVEFLVSFYNNEISEKSEIFDDQFSVERPDGSNFTLKIRSTKLEDSAMYFCASRPGHASSGANVLTFGAGSRLTVL.

This clone has more than one count but fewer than ten. The chain joins TRBV6-1 to TRBJ1-2; 11 bases line up with TRBD1. The length of the CDR3 is 14 residues. V was pared by 6 bases and J by 3 bases, with 3 bases of the junction left unmatched. CDR1 MNHNS and CDR2 SASEGT come from the germline V gene. For the CDR3, the DNA is TGTGCCAGCAGCGGGACAGGGGGATACTATGGCTACACCTTC. Translated, it gives CASSGTGGYYGYTF.

This chain uses TRBV19 with TRBJ1-2; D might be TRBD1 (6 bases). This CDR3 comprises 14 residues. V was shortened by 1 base and J by 8 bases, with 14 bases between the two germline ends. Germline CDR1 reads LNHDA; CDR2 reads SQIVND (reference sequence). This CDR3 is CASSIGQVEKGYTF. For the CDR3, the DNA is TGTGCCAGTAGTATAGGACAGGTTGAAAAAGGCTACACCTTC.

The chain joins TRBV5-1 to TRBJ1-2; 10 bases are shared with TRBD1. This CDR3 has 13 amino acids. Germline values: CDR1 SGHRS, CDR2 YFSETQ. The V segment lost 3 bases and the J segment 6 bases; nucleotides outside the gene matches: 2. CDR3 residues: CASSWTGGDGYTF. The CDR3 nucleotides are TGCGCCAGCAGCTGGACAGGGGGTGATGGCTACACCTTC.

The V call is TRBV5-6, the J call TRBJ1-1; D is uncertain. The V and J ends lost 4 bases and 5 bases respectively, with 15 bases between them. The CDR3 has 14 amino acids. CDR1 is SGHDT, CDR2 YYEEEE, per germline. In nucleotides, the CDR3 is TGTGCCAGCAGCCGCCGAGCGGGGAGGACTGAAGCTTTCTTT. Protein sequence: CASSRRAGRTEAFF.

This chain connects TRBV11-3 to TRBJ2-3; 9 bases are shared with TRBD2. The CDR3 length is 15 residues. The V segment lost 5 bases and the J segment 8 bases; nucleotides outside the gene matches: 11. Germline V CDR1 and CDR2: SGHNT, YENEEA. Here the CDR3 DNA reads TGTGCCAGCAGCGCGACTAGCGGCGCAGGGTCTACGCAGTATTTT. Protein product: CASSATSGAGSTQYF.

The chain recombines TRBV6-6 with TRBJ1-2; D unclear. This CDR3 is 15 amino acids long. Trimming pared 2 bases from V and 4 bases from J, leaving 14 bases between. CDR1 is MNHNY and CDR2 is SVGAGI in the germline V gene (reference sequence). This CDR3 is CASSYGDRRGYGYTF. CDR3 nucleotide sequence: TGTGCCAGCAGTTACGGCGACCGGCGAGGCTATGGCTACACCTTC.

The rearrangement links TRBV6-1 to TRBJ1-4; D ambiguous. The CDR3 has 13 residues. In germline, CDR1 is MNHNS, CDR2 SASEGT. V was clipped by 4 bases and J by 7 bases, with 10 bases between them. The CDR3 nucleotides read TGTGCCAGCAGTGCGGGTCTGAGTGAAAAACTGTTTTTT. Amino acids: CASSAGLSEKLFF.

The V and J genes are TRBV7-2 and TRBJ1-1; 7 nucleotides align to TRBD1. V trimming: 5 bases; J trimming: 5 bases; junction bases outside the gene matches: 2. The length of the CDR3 is 12 residues. CDR1 and CDR2 from the germline V gene are SGHTA and FQGNSA. CDR3 coding DNA: TGTGCCAGCAGCGACAGGGCTACTGAAGCTTTCTTT. The encoded protein is CASSDRATEAFF. Using reference TRBV7-2 and TRBJ1-1 for the parts outside the CDR3, the full variable domain is GAGVSQSPSNKVTEKGKDVELRCDPISGHTALYWYRQSLGQGLEFLIYFQGNSAPDKSGLPSDRFSAERTGGSVSTLTIQRTQQEDSAVYLCASSDRATEAFFGQGTRLTVV.

This chain links TRBV2 with TRBJ2-7; 9 positions match TRBD1. Looked up from germline, CDR1 is SNHLY and CDR2 is FYNNEI. The junction had 10 bases not matched to a gene; V was cut back by 5 bases and J by 5 bases. The CDR3 is 15 amino acids. This chain's CDR3 is CASSPTGGRTNEQYF. CDR3 DNA: TGTGCCAGCAGTCCTACAGGGGGCAGAACAAACGAGCAGTACTTC.

This clone was picked up one time. The V and J genes are TRBV2 and TRBJ2-7; 7 positions match TRBD2. With V trimmed by 7 bases and J by 7 bases, 7 bases remained unmatched. The CDR3 spans 12 residues. Germline V lookup: CDR1 SNHLY, CDR2 FYNNEI. CDR3 DNA sequence: TGTGCCAGCAAGGCTAGCGGTTGTGAGCAGTACTTC. As protein: CASKASGCEQYF.

The genes are TRBV4-1 and TRBJ2-3; 8 positions match TRBD1. Trimming removed 2 bases from V and 2 bases from J; junction bases left unmatched: 6. Germline V lookup: CDR1 MGHRA, CDR2 YSYEKL. CDR3 length equals 16 residues. CDR3 in amino acids: CASSQTPGGNTDTQYF. The CDR3 bases are TGCGCCAGCAGCCAAACTCCAGGGGGCAACACAGATACGCAGTATTTT.